Only a few counts were recorded for the clone carrying this TCR beta chain. The antigen is not known. Points from the study as a whole: Greatest tumor Treg TCR overlap was with tumor naive CD4+ cells. Tumor memory CD4+ T cell TCR gene usage was found to cluster with blood and lymph node memory CD4+ cells and with lymph node naive CD4+ cells.

TCRdb reprocessed the 5' RACE reads with MiXCR, giving one entry per CDR3 protein. This table has approximately 60,000 distinct CDR3 sequences, around a fifth appearing once. The CDR3 is 16 residues long. The J segment lost 0 bases and the V segment lost 4 bases, leaving 7 bases of the junction unmatched. The germline CDR1 and CDR2 sequences are SGHTA and FQGTGA. This chain joins TRBV7-3 and TRBJ2-3, with 7 bases identical to TRBD2. The sample consisted of memory CD4+ T cells sorted from a lymph node. As to subset: memory CD4+ T cells, CD4+CD45RO+CD25-. This clonotype originated in a female donor with breast cancer. The CDR3 sequence is CASSSLAAASTDTQYF. In DNA form, the CDR3 reads TGTGCCAGCAGCTCGCTAGCGGCCGCTAGCACAGATACGCAGTATTTT.